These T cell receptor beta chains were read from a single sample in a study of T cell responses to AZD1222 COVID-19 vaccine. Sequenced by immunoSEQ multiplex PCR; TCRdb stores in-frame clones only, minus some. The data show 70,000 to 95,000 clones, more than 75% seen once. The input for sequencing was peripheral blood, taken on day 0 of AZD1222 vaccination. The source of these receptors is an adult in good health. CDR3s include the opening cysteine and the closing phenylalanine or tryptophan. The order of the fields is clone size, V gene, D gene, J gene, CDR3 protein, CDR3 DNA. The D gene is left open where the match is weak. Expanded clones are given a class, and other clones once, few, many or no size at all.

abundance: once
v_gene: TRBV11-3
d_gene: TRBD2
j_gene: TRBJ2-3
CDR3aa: CASSLALLGLAASTDTQYF
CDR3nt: TGTGCCAGCAGCTTGGCCCTACTGGGACTAGCGGCTAGCACAGATACGCAGTATTTT

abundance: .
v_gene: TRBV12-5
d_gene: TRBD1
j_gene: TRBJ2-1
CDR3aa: CASGETDRGYEQFF
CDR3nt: TGTGCTAGTGGCGAAACGGACAGGGGCTATGAGCAGTTCTTC

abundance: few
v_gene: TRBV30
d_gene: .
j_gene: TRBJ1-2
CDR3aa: CAWSMGNYGYTF
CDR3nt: TGTGCCTGGAGTATGGGCAACTATGGCTACACCTTC

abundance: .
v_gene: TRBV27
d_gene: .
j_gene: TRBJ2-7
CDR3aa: CASSTGSYEQYF
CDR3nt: TGTGCCAGCAGTACAGGGTCCTACGAGCAGTACTTC

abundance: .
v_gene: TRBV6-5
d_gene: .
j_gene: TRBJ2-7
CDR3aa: CASSYSMGLDYEQYF
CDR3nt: TGTGCCAGCAGTTACTCGATGGGGCTGGACTACGAGCAGTACTTC

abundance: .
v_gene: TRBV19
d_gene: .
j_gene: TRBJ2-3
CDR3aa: CASSSMFVSTDTQYF
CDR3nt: TGTGCCAGTAGTAGTATGTTTGTAAGCACAGATACGCAGTATTTT

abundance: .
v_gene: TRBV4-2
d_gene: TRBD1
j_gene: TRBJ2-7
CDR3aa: CASSHPGTGGDEQYF
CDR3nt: TGTGCCAGCAGCCACCCCGGGACAGGGGGCGACGAGCAGTACTTC

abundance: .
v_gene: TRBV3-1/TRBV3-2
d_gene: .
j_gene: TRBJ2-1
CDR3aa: CASSHRLRYNEQFF
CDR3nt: TGTGCCAGCAGCCACCGCCTAAGATACAATGAGCAGTTCTTC

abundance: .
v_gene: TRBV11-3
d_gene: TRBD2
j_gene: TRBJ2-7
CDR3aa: CASSTRLASYEQYF
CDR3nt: TGTGCCAGCAGCACCCGACTAGCGTCCTACGAGCAGTACTTC

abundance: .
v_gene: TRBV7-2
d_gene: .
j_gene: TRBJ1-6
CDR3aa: CASSFLVGARNSPLHF
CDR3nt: TGTGCCAGCAGCTTTTTAGTAGGGGCGAGGAATTCACCCCTCCACTTT

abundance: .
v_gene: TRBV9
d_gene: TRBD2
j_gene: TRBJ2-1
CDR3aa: CASSVEVAGGRATDEQFF
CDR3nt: TGTGCCAGCAGCGTAGAAGTAGCTGGTGGGAGGGCCACAGATGAGCAGTTCTTC

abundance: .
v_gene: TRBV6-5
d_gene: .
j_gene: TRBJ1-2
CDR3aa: CASLPSGGSGGYTF
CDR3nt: TGTGCCAGTTTACCCAGCGGAGGCTCCGGCGGCTACACCTTC

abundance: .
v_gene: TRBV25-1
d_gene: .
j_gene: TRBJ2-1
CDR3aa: CASSGGGQYSYNEQFF
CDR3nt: TGTGCCAGCAGTGGGGGCGGACAGTACTCCTACAATGAGCAGTTCTTC